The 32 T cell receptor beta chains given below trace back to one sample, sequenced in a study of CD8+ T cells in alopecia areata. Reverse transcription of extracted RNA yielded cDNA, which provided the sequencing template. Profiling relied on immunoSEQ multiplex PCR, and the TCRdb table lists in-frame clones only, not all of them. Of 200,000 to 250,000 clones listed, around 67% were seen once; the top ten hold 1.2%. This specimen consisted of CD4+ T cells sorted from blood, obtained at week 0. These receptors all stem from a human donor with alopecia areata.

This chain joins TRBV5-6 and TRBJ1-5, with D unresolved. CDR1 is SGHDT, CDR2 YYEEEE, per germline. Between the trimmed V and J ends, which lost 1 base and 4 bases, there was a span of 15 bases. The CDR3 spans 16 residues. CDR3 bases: TGTGCCAGCAGCTTGATGGGTCCGGCCACAAATCAGCCCCAGCATTTT. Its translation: CASSLMGPATNQPQHF.

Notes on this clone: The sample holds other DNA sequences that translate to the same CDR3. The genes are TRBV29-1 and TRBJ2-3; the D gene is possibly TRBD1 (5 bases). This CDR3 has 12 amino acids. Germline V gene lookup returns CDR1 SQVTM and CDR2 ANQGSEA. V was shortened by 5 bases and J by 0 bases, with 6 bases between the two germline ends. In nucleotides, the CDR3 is TGCAGCGTTCGACAGAGCACAGATACGCAGTATTTT. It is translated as CSVRQSTDTQYF.

For the CDR3, the DNA is TGTGCCAGCAGCGTCAGGGCAACTAATGAAAAACTGTTTTTT. Encoded protein: CASSVRATNEKLFF. The chain is built from TRBV9 and TRBJ1-4, with D perhaps TRBD1 (5 bases). V lost 2 bases to trimming and J lost 0 bases, with 5 bases between them. The CDR3 extends over 14 amino acids. Looked up from germline, CDR1 is SGDLS and CDR2 is YYNGEE.

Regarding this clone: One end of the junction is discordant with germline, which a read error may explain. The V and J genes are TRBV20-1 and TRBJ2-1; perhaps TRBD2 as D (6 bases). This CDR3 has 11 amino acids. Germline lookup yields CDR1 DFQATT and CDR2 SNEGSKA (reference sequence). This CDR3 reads CSARDKAGYLF. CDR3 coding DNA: TGCAGTGCTAGAGATAAGGCGGGGTACCTCTTC.

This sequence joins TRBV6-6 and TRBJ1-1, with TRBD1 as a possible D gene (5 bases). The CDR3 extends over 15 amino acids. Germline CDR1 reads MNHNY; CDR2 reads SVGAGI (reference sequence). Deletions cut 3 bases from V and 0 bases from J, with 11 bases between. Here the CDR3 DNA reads TGTGCCAGCAGTTATGGAGGGGCCTTGAACACTGAAGCTTTCTTT. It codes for CASSYGGALNTEAFF.

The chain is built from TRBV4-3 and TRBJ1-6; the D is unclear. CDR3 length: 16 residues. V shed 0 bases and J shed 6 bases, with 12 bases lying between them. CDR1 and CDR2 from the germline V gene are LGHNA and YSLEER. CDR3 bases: TGCGCCAGCAGCCAAGATCTTCTGACGGCTAATTCACCCCTCCACTTT. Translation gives CASSQDLLTANSPLHF.

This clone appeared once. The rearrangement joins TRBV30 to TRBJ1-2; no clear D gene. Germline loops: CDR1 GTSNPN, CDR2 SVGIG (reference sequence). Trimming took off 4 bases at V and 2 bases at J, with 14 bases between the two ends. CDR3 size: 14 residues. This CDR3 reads CAWITVGINYGYTF. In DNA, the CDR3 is TGTGCCTGGATCACGGTCGGGATAAACTATGGCTACACCTTC.

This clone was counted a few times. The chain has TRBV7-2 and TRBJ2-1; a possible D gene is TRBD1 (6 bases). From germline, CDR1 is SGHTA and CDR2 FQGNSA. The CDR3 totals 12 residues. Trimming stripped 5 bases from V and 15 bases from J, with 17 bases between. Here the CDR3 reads CASSRWVGGPFF. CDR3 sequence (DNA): TGTGCCAGCAGCCGATGGGTAGGGGGTCCGTTCTTC.

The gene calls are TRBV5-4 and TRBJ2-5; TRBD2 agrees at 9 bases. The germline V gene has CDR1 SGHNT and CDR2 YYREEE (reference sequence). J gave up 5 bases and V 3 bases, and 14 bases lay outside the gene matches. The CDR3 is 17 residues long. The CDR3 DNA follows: TGTGCCAGCAGCTCCGGGACTAGCTTAATCGTCCAGGAGACCCAGTACTTC. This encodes CASSSGTSLIVQETQYF.

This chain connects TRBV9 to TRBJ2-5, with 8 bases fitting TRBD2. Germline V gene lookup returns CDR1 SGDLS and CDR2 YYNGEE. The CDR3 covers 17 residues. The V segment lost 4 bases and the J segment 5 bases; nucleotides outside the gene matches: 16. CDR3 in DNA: TGTGCCAGCAGCCCCAGGGGACTAGGAGAAGTTATGGAGACCCAGTACTTC. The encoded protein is CASSPRGLGEVMETQYF.

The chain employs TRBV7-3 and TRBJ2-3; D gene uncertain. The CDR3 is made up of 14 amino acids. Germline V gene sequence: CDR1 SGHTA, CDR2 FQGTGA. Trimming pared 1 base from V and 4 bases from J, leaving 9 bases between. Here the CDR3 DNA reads TGTGCCAGCAGCTTAAGTCCCCCGCCAGATACGCAGTATTTT. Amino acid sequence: CASSLSPPPDTQYF.

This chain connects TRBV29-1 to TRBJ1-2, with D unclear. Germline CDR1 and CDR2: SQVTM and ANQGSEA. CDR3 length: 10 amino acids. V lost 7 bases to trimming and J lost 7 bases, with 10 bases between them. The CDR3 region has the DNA TGCAGCGCGTTGCAGAGTGGCTACACCTTC. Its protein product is CSALQSGYTF.

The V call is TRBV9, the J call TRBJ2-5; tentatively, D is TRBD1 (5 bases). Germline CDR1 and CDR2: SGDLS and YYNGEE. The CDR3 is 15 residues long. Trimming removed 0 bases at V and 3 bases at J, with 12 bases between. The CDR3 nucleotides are TGTGCCAGCAGCGTAGACCAGGGTTTTGAAGAGACCCAGTACTTC. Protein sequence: CASSVDQGFEETQYF. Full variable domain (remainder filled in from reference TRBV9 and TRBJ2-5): DSGVTQTPKHLITATGQRVTLRCSPRSGDLSVYWYQQSLDQGLQFLIQYYNGEERAKGNILERFSAQQFPDLHSELNLSSLELGDSALYFCASSVDQGFEETQYFGPGTRLLVL.

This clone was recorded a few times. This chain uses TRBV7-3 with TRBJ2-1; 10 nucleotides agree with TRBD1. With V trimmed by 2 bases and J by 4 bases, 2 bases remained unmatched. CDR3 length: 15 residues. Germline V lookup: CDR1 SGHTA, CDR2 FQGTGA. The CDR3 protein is CASSLPGQGYNEQFF. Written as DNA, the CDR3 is TGTGCCAGCAGCTTACCGGGACAGGGGTACAATGAGCAGTTCTTC.

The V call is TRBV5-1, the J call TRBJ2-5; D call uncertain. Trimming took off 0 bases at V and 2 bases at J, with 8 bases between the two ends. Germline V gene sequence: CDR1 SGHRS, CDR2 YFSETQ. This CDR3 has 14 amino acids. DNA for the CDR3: TGCGCCAGCAGCTTGGGTACGGCACAAGAGACCCAGTACTTC. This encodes CASSLGTAQETQYF.

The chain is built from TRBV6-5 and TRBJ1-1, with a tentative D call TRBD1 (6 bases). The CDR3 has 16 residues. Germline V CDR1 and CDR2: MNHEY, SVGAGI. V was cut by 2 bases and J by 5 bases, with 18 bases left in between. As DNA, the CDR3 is TGTGCCAGCAGTTACGACAGGCAAAATTGGGGGACTGAAGCTTTCTTT. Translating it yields CASSYDRQNWGTEAFF.

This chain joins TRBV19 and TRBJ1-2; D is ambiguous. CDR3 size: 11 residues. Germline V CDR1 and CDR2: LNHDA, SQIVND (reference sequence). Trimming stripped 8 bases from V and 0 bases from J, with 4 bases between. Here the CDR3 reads CASVSNYGYTF. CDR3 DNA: TGTGCCAGTGTTTCTAACTATGGCTACACCTTC.

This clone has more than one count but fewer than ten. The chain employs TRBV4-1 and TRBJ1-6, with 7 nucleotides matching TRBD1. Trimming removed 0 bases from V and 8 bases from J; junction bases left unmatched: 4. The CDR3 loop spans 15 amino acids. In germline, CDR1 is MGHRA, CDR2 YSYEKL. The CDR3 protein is CASSQEGTAYSPLHF. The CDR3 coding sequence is TGCGCCAGCAGCCAAGAAGGGACAGCCTATTCACCCCTCCACTTT.

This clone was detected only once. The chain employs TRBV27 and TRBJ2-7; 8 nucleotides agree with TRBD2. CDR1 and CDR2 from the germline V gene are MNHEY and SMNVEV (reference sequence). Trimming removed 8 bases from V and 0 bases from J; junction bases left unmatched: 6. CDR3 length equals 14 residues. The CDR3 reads CASRDSGVSYEQYF. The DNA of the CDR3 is TGTGCCAGCCGAGATAGCGGGGTCTCCTACGAGCAGTACTTC.

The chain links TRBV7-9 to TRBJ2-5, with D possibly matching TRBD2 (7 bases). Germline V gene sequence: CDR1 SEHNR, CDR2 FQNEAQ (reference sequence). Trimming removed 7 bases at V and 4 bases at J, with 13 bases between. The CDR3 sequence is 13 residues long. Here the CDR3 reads CASTRGTTETQYF. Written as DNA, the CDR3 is TGTGCCAGCACAAGGGGGACTACAGAGACCCAGTACTTC.

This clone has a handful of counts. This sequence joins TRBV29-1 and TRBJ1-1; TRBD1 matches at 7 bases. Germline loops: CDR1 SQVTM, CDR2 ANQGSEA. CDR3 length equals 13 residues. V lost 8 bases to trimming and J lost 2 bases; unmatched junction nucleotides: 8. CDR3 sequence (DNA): TGCAGCCTCCGGACAGGAAGTAACACTGAAGCTTTCTTT. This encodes CSLRTGSNTEAFF.

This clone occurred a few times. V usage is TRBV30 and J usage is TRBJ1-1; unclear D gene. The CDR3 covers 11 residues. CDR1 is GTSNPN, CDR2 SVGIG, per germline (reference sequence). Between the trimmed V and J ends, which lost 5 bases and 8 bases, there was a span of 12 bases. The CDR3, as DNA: TGTGCCTGGTCGTTCCGGGAAGAAGCTTTCTTT. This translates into CAWSFREEAFF.

The CDR3 sequence: CASSIQTGGGDTQYF. As DNA, the CDR3 is TGCGCCAGCAGCATTCAGACAGGGGGAGGAGATACGCAGTATTTT. The chain employs TRBV5-1 and TRBJ2-3; 9 bases align to TRBD1. This CDR3 has 15 residues. Germline trimming cut 4 bases from V and 5 bases from J; bases unmatched to any gene: 8. Germline loops: CDR1 SGHRS, CDR2 YFSETQ. Variable domain in full (rest from reference TRBV5-1 and TRBJ2-3): KAGVTQTPRYLIKTRGQQVTLSCSPISGHRSVSWYQQTPGQGLQFLFEYFSETQRNKGNFPGRFSGRQFSNSRSEMNVSTLELGDSALYLCASSIQTGGGDTQYFGPGTRLTVL.

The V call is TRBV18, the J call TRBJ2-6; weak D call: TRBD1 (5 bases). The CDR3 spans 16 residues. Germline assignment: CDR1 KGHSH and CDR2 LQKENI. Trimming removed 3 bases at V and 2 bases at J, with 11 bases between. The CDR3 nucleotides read TGTGCCAGCTCACCCAAGGGGTGGGCTGGGGCCAACGTCCTGACTTTC. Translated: CASSPKGWAGANVLTF.

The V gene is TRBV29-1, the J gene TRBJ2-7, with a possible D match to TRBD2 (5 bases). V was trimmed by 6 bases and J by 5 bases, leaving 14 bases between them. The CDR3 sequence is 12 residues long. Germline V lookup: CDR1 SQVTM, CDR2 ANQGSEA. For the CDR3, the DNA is TGCAGCGTCCAACGGGGTTCCCACGAGCAGTACTTC. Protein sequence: CSVQRGSHEQYF.

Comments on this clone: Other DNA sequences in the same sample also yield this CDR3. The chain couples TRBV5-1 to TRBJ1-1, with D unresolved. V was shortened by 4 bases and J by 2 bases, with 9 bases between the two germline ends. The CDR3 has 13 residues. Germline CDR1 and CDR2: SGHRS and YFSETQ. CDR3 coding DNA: TGCGCCAGCAGCCTGGTGGTCAACACTGAAGCTTTCTTT. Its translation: CASSLVVNTEAFF.

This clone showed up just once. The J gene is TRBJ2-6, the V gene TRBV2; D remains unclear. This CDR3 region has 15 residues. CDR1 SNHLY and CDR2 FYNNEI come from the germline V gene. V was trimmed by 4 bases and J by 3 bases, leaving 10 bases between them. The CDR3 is CASSGSGVGANVLTF. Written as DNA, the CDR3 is TGTGCCAGCAGTGGTTCTGGGGTTGGGGCCAACGTCCTGACTTTC.

This CDR3 reads CASSVVPQGKSPLHF. The CDR3 bases are TGTGCCAGCAGCGTAGTGCCGCAGGGGAAATCACCCCTCCACTTT. This chain links TRBV9 with TRBJ1-6, with D possibly TRBD1 on 6 matching bases. Trimming shortened V by 0 bases and J by 10 bases, and 14 bases separated the two germline ends. The CDR3 has 15 residues. Germline CDR1 SGDLS, CDR2 YYNGEE.

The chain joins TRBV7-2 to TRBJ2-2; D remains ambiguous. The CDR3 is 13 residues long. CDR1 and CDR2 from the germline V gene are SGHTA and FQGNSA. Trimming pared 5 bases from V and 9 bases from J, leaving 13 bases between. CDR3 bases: TGTGCCAGCAGCCTAACACAAGTCAGGGAGCTGTTTTTT. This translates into CASSLTQVRELFF.

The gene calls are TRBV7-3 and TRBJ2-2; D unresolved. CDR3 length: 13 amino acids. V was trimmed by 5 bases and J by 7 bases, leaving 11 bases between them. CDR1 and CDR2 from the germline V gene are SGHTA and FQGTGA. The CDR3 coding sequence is TGTGCCAGCAGCCCGAGGTCTGACGGGGAGCTGTTTTTT. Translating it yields CASSPRSDGELFF.

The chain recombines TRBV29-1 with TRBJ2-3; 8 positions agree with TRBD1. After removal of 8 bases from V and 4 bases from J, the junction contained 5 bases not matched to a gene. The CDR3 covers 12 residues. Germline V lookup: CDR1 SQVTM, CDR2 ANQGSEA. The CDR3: CSSTGVSDTQYF. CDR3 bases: TGCAGCTCGACAGGGGTATCAGATACGCAGTATTTT.

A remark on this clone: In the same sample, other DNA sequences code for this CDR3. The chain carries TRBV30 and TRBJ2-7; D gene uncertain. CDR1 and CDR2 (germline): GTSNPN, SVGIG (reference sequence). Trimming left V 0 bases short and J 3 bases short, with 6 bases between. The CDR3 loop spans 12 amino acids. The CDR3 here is CAWSVPSYEQYF. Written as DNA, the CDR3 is TGTGCCTGGAGTGTACCCAGCTACGAGCAGTACTTC.